Following are 29 T cell receptor beta chains from one sample sequenced in a study of T cell responses to AZD1222 COVID-19 vaccine. Profiled with immunoSEQ multiplex PCR; TCRdb holds only in-frame clones, not every one. This table holds around 94,000 clones, around nine tenths found once. Sequencing was performed on peripheral blood, taken on day 0 of AZD1222 vaccination. The receptor set was obtained from an adult in good health.

The chain employs TRBV28 and TRBJ1-5; a weak D match, TRBD1 (5 bases). Trimming stripped 7 bases from V and 9 bases from J, with 22 bases between. This CDR3 spans 15 amino acids. CDR1 and CDR2 from the germline V gene are MDHEN and SYDVKM. CDR3 DNA sequence: TGTGCCAGCACCTCGGGGCAGGGACGGTTCTGGCCCCAGCATTTT. Its protein is CASTSGQGRFWPQHF.

The J gene is TRBJ1-2, the V gene TRBV6-5; 9 bases map to TRBD1. Per germline, CDR1 MNHEY and CDR2 SVGAGI. Trimming took 4 bases from V and 2 from J; bases not matched to a gene: 5. The length of the CDR3 is 15 residues. The CDR3 region has the DNA TGTGCCAGCAGTTCCCTACAGGGGGCGAACTATGGCTACACCTTC. Translated, it gives CASSSLQGANYGYTF.

Here the CDR3 DNA reads TGTGCCAGCAGTTACTCGACTAGCGGGAACACCGGGGAGCTGTTTTTT. Residues: CASSYSTSGNTGELFF. The rearrangement uses TRBV6-2 or TRBV6-3 and TRBJ2-2; TRBD2 matches 9 bases. CDR1 is MNHEY and CDR2 is SVGEGT in the germline V gene. There are 16 residues in the CDR3. V gave up 0 bases and J gave up 1 base; unmatched junction bases: 0.

CDR3: CASKRVWDRDEQYF. The CDR3 region has the DNA TGTGCCAGCAAACGCGTATGGGACAGGGACGAGCAGTACTTC. V usage is TRBV6-5 and J usage is TRBJ2-7, with 9 bases fitting TRBD1. The CDR3 spans 14 residues. V trimming: 7 bases; J trimming: 5 bases; junction bases outside the gene matches: 9. Germline-derived CDR1 and CDR2 are MNHEY and SVGAGI.

The chain combines TRBV7-9 with TRBJ2-7; D not resolved. From germline, CDR1 is SEHNR and CDR2 FQNEAQ (reference sequence). Trimming removed 1 base from V and 0 bases from J, with 7 bases in between. This CDR3 spans 14 amino acids. The CDR3 sequence is CASSLGASSYEQYF. CDR3 bases: TGTGCCAGCAGCTTAGGGGCGAGCTCCTACGAGCAGTACTTC.

V and J are TRBV6-5 and TRBJ2-3, with D possibly being TRBD1 (6 bases). This CDR3 is 15 amino acids long. Germline assignment: CDR1 MNHEY and CDR2 SVGAGI. V was shortened by 6 bases and J by 6 bases, with 19 bases between the two germline ends. CDR3 bases: TGTGCCAGCAGCGCCGACAGGTGGATGTGGGATACGCAGTATTTT. It specifies CASSADRWMWDTQYF.

The genes are TRBV5-8 and TRBJ2-5, with D tentatively TRBD1 (6 bases). Looked up from germline, CDR1 is SGHTS and CDR2 is YDEGEE. The CDR3 contains 13 residues. V shed 2 bases and J shed 2 bases, with 7 bases lying between them. CDR3 bases: TGTGCCAGCAGCTTAGGGACACAAGAGACCCAGTACTTC. Encoded protein: CASSLGTQETQYF.

The chain joins TRBV7-8 to TRBJ2-2; TRBD1 aligns across 8 bases. Losses at the gene ends were 0 bases for V and 5 bases for J; bases not matched to a gene: 8. The CDR3 contains 17 residues. Germline CDR1 and CDR2: SGHVS and FQNEAQ. The CDR3 here is CASSLAVGTGRTGELFF. The CDR3 DNA reads TGTGCCAGCAGCTTAGCGGTTGGGACAGGAAGAACCGGGGAGCTGTTTTTT.

This clone has a single count. V usage is TRBV9 and J usage is TRBJ2-6; D is tentatively TRBD1 or TRBD2 (5 bases each). Germline CDR1 is SGDLS and CDR2 is YYNGEE. Trimming removed 4 bases from V and 0 bases from J, with 14 bases in between. CDR3 length: 17 residues. CDR3 amino acids: CASSIPGRLSGANVLTF. The CDR3 coding sequence is TGTGCCAGCAGCATACCGGGACGGCTCTCTGGGGCCAACGTCCTGACTTTC.

The chain recombines TRBV2 with TRBJ2-7; 11 bases agree with TRBD1. This CDR3 region has 14 residues. Per germline, CDR1 SNHLY and CDR2 FYNNEI. After removal of 6 bases from V and 4 bases from J, the junction contained 5 bases not matched to a gene. Here the CDR3 DNA reads TGTGCCAGCAGGAGGACAGGGGGCGATTACGAGCAGTACTTC. Residues: CASRRTGGDYEQYF.

The chain employs TRBV6-2 or TRBV6-3 and TRBJ1-5, with 8 positions matching TRBD1. CDR1 and CDR2 from the germline V gene are MNHEY and SVGEGT. There are 16 residues in the CDR3. V gave up 6 bases and J gave up 0 bases; unmatched junction bases: 7. The CDR3 DNA reads as TGTGCCAGCAGCCCATGGACAGGGCTTAGCAATCAGCCCCAGCATTTT. It codes for CASSPWTGLSNQPQHF.

The chain employs TRBV6-5 and TRBJ1-6; no clear D. CDR1 is MNHEY and CDR2 is SVGAGI in the germline V gene. V lost 6 bases to trimming and J lost 6 bases, with 6 bases between them. CDR3 length: 12 amino acids. The CDR3 reads CASRGINSPLHF. CDR3 DNA: TGTGCCAGCAGAGGAATTAATTCACCCCTCCACTTT.

This chain links TRBV5-6 with TRBJ1-1; D unclear. Germline CDR1 reads SGHDT; CDR2 reads YYEEEE. The CDR3 consists of 12 residues. Deletions cut 4 bases from V and 4 bases from J, with 8 bases between. The DNA for the CDR3 is TGTGCCAGCAGCCAGACCCCCACTGAAGCTTTCTTT. The encoded protein is CASSQTPTEAFF.

The chain is built from TRBV5-1 and TRBJ2-3; D call uncertain. Germline V gene sequence: CDR1 SGHRS, CDR2 YFSETQ. V was trimmed by 2 bases and J by 2 bases, leaving 9 bases between them. The CDR3 has 14 residues. The CDR3 coding sequence is TGCGCCAGCAGCTTAGAGATTTTCACAGATACGCAGTATTTT. This translates into CASSLEIFTDTQYF.

The J gene is TRBJ2-1, the V gene TRBV20-1; D not resolved. The CDR3 loop spans 11 amino acids. The germline V gene encodes CDR1 DFQATT and CDR2 SNEGSKA (reference sequence). With 6 bases removed from V and 8 bases from J, the gap between germline ends came to 11 bases. DNA for the CDR3: TGCAGTGCCGCGTACGAGGATGAGCAGTTCTTC. The encoded protein is CSAAYEDEQFF.

The rearrangement links TRBV5-6 to TRBJ1-1; D perhaps matches TRBD1 (5 bases). Germline CDR1 SGHDT, CDR2 YYEEEE. This CDR3 has 13 amino acids. Trimming shortened V by 7 bases and J by 4 bases, and 14 bases separated the two germline ends. This CDR3 reads CASGLAGRTEAFF. CDR3 in DNA: TGTGCCAGCGGCCTGGCAGGGCGCACTGAAGCTTTCTTT.

This clone was detected a few times. The V call is TRBV6-1, the J call TRBJ2-1; a weak D match, TRBD1 (7 bases). The V gene's germline CDR1 is MNHNS and CDR2 SASEGT. This CDR3 spans 15 amino acids. V was pared by 2 bases and J by 3 bases, with 11 bases between. The CDR3 DNA reads as TGTGCCAGCAGTGAAAACAGGGGAGGCTACAATGAGCAGTTCTTC. Its protein is CASSENRGGYNEQFF.

The chain employs TRBV5-1 and TRBJ2-5; a weak D match, TRBD2 (5 bases). The CDR3 spans 14 residues. Germline loops: CDR1 SGHRS, CDR2 YFSETQ. V lost 1 base to trimming and J lost 5 bases, with 12 bases between them. The CDR3 is CASSLRGSQETQYF. The DNA for the CDR3 is TGCGCCAGCAGCTTGCGCGGGTCCCAGGAGACCCAGTACTTC.

The chain is built from TRBV13 and TRBJ2-3; D uncertain. Trimming stripped 0 bases from V and 7 bases from J, with 8 bases between. This CDR3 region has 13 residues. The germline V gene encodes CDR1 PRHDT and CDR2 FYEKMQ (reference sequence). CDR3 protein: CASSLGIGNTQYF. CDR3 nucleotide sequence: TGTGCCAGCAGCTTAGGCATAGGGAATACGCAGTATTTT.

The V call is TRBV30, the J call TRBJ2-5, with 10 bases matching TRBD1. Trimming removed 3 bases from V and 0 bases from J; junction bases left unmatched: 4. Germline CDR1 reads GTSNPN; CDR2 reads SVGIG (reference sequence). The CDR3 runs 15 residues. CDR3 amino acids: CAWRKGQGYQETQYF. The CDR3 DNA reads as TGTGCCTGGAGAAAGGGACAGGGGTACCAAGAGACCCAGTACTTC.

The chain is built from TRBV6-5 and TRBJ2-2; 7 bases agree with TRBD1. Germline trimming cut 6 bases from V and 6 bases from J; bases unmatched to any gene: 10. The CDR3 covers 15 residues. Germline-derived CDR1 and CDR2 are MNHEY and SVGAGI. CDR3 sequence reads: CASRPGTAFSGELFF. DNA for the CDR3: TGTGCCAGCAGGCCCGGGACAGCCTTCTCCGGGGAGCTGTTTTTT.

The chain recombines TRBV7-3 with TRBJ2-1; 7 nucleotides match TRBD1. CDR3 length equals 15 residues. CDR1 SGHTA and CDR2 FQGTGA come from the germline V gene. J was trimmed by 8 bases and V by 5 bases; bases with no gene match: 12. The chain's CDR3 is CASSPSGGEVDEQFF. The CDR3 nucleotides are TGTGCCAGCAGCCCCTCAGGGGGAGAAGTCGATGAGCAGTTCTTC.

The rearrangement joins TRBV5-1 to TRBJ1-1; D ambiguous. The V end was cut by 0 bases, the J end by 0 bases, with 9 bases between. Germline V gene data show CDR1 as SGHRS and CDR2 as YFSETQ. The CDR3 runs 15 residues. CDR3 protein: CASSLGRRLNTEAFF. The CDR3 nucleotides are TGCGCCAGCAGCTTGGGCCGACGATTGAACACTGAAGCTTTCTTT.

The chain recombines TRBV6-1 with TRBJ2-5; unclear D gene. Between the trimmed V and J ends, which lost 1 base and 13 bases, there was a span of 16 bases. This CDR3 is 13 amino acids long. Germline CDR1 is MNHNS and CDR2 is SASEGT. In nucleotides, the CDR3 is TGTGCCAGCAGTGAAGTACTATGGCTAGTCGGGTACTTC. It is translated as CASSEVLWLVGYF.

The rearrangement uses TRBV28 and TRBJ2-1; 7 bases map to TRBD1. V was pared by 5 bases and J by 7 bases, with 8 bases of the junction left unmatched. This CDR3 contains 14 residues. Germline CDR1 and CDR2: MDHEN and SYDVKM. CDR3 bases: TGTGCCAGCAGTCCCACGGGACAGAGGAATGAGCAGTTCTTC. As protein: CASSPTGQRNEQFF.

This clone was seen once. The genes are TRBV19 and TRBJ1-5; perhaps TRBD1 as D (5 bases). Trimming cost V 7 bases and J 4 bases, with 11 bases left between them. This CDR3 comprises 13 residues. In germline, CDR1 is LNHDA, CDR2 SQIVND (reference sequence). The CDR3: CASTFGGNQPQHF. CDR3 nucleotides: TGTGCCAGTACTTTCGGGGGGAATCAGCCCCAGCATTTT.

This chain joins TRBV3-1 (or the pseudogene TRBV3-2) and TRBJ1-2; TRBD1 aligns across 7 bases. Germline loops: CDR1 LGHDT, CDR2 YNNKEL (reference sequence). This CDR3 region has 15 residues. With V trimmed by 1 base and J by 5 bases, 7 bases remained unmatched. The CDR3 bases are TGTGCCAGCAGCCAAGGGTACAGGGGAGGATATGGCTACACCTTC. Translated: CASSQGYRGGYGYTF.

The chain joins TRBV5-6 to TRBJ1-5; maybe TRBD1 (6 bases). This CDR3 contains 16 residues. V dropped 0 bases and J dropped 4 bases, with 14 bases sitting between them. CDR1 SGHDT and CDR2 YYEEEE come from the germline V gene. In DNA form, the CDR3 reads TGTGCCAGCAGCTTGGCAGGGGATCGGGCGAATCAGCCCCAGCATTTT. It is translated as CASSLAGDRANQPQHF.

The V gene is TRBV6-1, the J gene TRBJ1-3; D perhaps matches TRBD1 (5 bases). Germline loops: CDR1 MNHNS, CDR2 SASEGT. Trimming stripped 3 bases from V and 0 bases from J, with 15 bases between. This CDR3 has 17 residues. CDR3 amino acids: CASSDFQGWHSGNTIYF. Here the CDR3 DNA reads TGTGCCAGCAGTGATTTTCAGGGTTGGCACTCTGGAAACACCATATATTTT.